The 28 T cell receptor beta chains below all came from one sample that was sequenced in a study of blood T cell repertoires in COVID-19. The protocol was immunoSEQ multiplex PCR, while the TCRdb copy is restricted to in-frame clones and leaves out a portion. The sample holds about 180,000 clones, 89% seen once. The sequenced material came from PBMCs or T cells enriched from blood (not recorded which). These receptors were obtained from a middle-aged woman with acute COVID-19.

The chain employs TRBV15 and TRBJ1-6; a weak D match, TRBD1 (6 bases). The CDR3 has 16 residues. V lost 0 bases and J lost 9, with 15 bases in between. CDR1 is LNHNV, CDR2 YYDKDF, per germline (reference sequence). The CDR3 region is CATSRDMNRDLSPLHF. In DNA form, the CDR3 reads TGTGCCACCAGCAGAGATATGAACAGGGATCTTTCACCCCTCCACTTT.

The chain employs TRBV19 and TRBJ2-2; D may be TRBD2 (6 bases). CDR1 is LNHDA and CDR2 is SQIVND in the germline V gene (reference sequence). This CDR3 comprises 15 residues. Deletions cut 7 bases from V and 6 bases from J, with 18 bases between. CDR3 residues: CASIAWTGGAGELFF. In DNA form, the CDR3 reads TGTGCCAGTATCGCATGGACCGGAGGGGCCGGGGAGCTGTTTTTT.

This chain uses TRBV7-9 with TRBJ2-5; 8 positions match TRBD2. The CDR3 runs to 16 residues. CDR1 SEHNR and CDR2 FQNEAQ come from the germline V gene (reference sequence). With 1 base clipped from V and 7 bases from J, the junction kept 11 bases outside the gene matches. CDR3 in amino acids: CASSLEPPAGGSTQYF. CDR3 bases: TGTGCCAGCAGCTTAGAACCCCCGGCGGGGGGTTCGACCCAGTACTTC.

V gene TRBV6-1 combines with J gene TRBJ1-3; no clear D gene. V dropped 1 base and J dropped 4 bases, with 8 bases sitting between them. This CDR3 has 14 amino acids. The germline V gene encodes CDR1 MNHNS and CDR2 SASEGT. The CDR3 here is CASSEGVEGNTIYF. The CDR3 DNA reads TGTGCCAGCAGTGAAGGAGTGGAGGGAAACACCATATATTTT.

This chain connects TRBV5-1 to TRBJ1-6, with 8 bases identical to TRBD1. CDR3 length equals 14 residues. Germline V CDR1 and CDR2: SGHRS, YFSETQ. After removal of 0 bases from V and 13 bases from J, the junction contained 6 bases not matched to a gene. The CDR3 sequence is CASSLVSGQGPLHF. CDR3 sequence (DNA): TGCGCCAGCAGCTTGGTCTCCGGACAGGGTCCCCTCCACTTT.

The chain couples TRBV3-1 (or the pseudogene TRBV3-2) to TRBJ2-7, with D maybe TRBD1 (6 bases). Per the germline V gene, CDR1 is LGHDT and CDR2 is YNNKEL (reference sequence). CDR3 length equals 14 residues. V was trimmed by 4 bases and J by 2 bases, leaving 12 bases between them. CDR3 amino acids: CASSLRDTAYEQYF. The CDR3 DNA is TGTGCCAGCAGCCTACGGGACACAGCCTACGAGCAGTACTTC.

V usage is TRBV6-5 and J usage is TRBJ2-5; TRBD2 might be the D (7 bases). The V gene's germline CDR1 is MNHEY and CDR2 SVGAGI. This CDR3 is built from 14 residues. The V end lost 7 bases, the J end lost 4 bases, and 16 bases lay between the germline ends. Written as DNA, the CDR3 is TGTGCCAGCAAGGGGGGGGGCCTGGTAGAGACCCAGTACTTC. Its protein is CASKGGGLVETQYF.

V and J are TRBV6-5 and TRBJ2-7; 7 positions agree with TRBD1. Per the germline V gene, CDR1 is MNHEY and CDR2 is SVGAGI. V was clipped by 5 bases and J by 1 base; unmatched bases: 5. The CDR3 loop spans 14 amino acids. For the CDR3, the DNA is TGTGCCAGCAGTCCCCGGACAGGTTCCTACGAGCAGTACTTC. Translated, it gives CASSPRTGSYEQYF.

This clone was found once. The chain joins TRBV20-1 to TRBJ2-5; D is possibly TRBD1 (5 bases). Between the trimmed V and J ends, which lost 3 bases and 1 base, there was a span of 9 bases. The CDR3 consists of 13 residues. The germline gives CDR1 DFQATT, CDR2 SNEGSKA (reference sequence). The CDR3 loop is CSASPDSQETQYF. The CDR3 coding sequence is TGCAGTGCTAGTCCTGACAGCCAAGAGACCCAGTACTTC.

The chain recombines TRBV5-4 with TRBJ1-4, with D possibly matching TRBD1 (6 bases). Trimming stripped 0 bases from V and 10 bases from J, with 10 bases between. Germline V gene lookup returns CDR1 SGHNT and CDR2 YYREEE (reference sequence). CDR3 length: 13 residues. The CDR3 DNA reads as TGTGCCAGCAGCTTGGAGCGGGGGCTAAAACTGTTTTTT. Its translation is CASSLERGLKLFF.

Turning to this clone: Other nucleotide sequences from this sample produce the same CDR3. The J gene is TRBJ1-6, the V gene TRBV27, with D possibly TRBD1 on 6 matching bases. This CDR3 has 13 amino acids. Germline V lookup: CDR1 MNHEY, CDR2 SMNVEV (reference sequence). Trimming removed 6 bases from V and 9 bases from J, with 12 bases in between. This chain's CDR3 is CASSLTRGSPLHF. CDR3 DNA: TGTGCCAGCAGCCTCACCAGGGGTTCACCCCTCCACTTT.

This chain uses TRBV5-5 with TRBJ2-5; 9 nucleotides line up with TRBD1. This CDR3 is 14 amino acids long. From germline, CDR1 is SGHKS and CDR2 YYEKEE (reference sequence). The V segment lost 3 bases and the J segment 5 bases; nucleotides outside the gene matches: 5. The DNA of the CDR3 is TGTGCCAGCAGCTCACAGGGGGCCTGGGAGACCCAGTACTTC. Translating gives CASSSQGAWETQYF.

The gene calls are TRBV28 and TRBJ1-1; TRBD1 matches 7 bases. The CDR3 has 17 amino acids. CDR1 is MDHEN and CDR2 is SYDVKM in the germline V gene. J gave up 1 base and V 5 bases, and 13 bases lay outside the gene matches. In nucleotides, the CDR3 is TGTGCCAGCAGTGCAGGGGGGCGCGGACTCAGGAACACTGAAGCTTTCTTT. Its translation is CASSAGGRGLRNTEAFF.

This sequence joins TRBV2 and TRBJ1-3; TRBD1 aligns across 10 bases. The V segment lost 10 bases and the J segment 2 bases; nucleotides outside the gene matches: 5. The CDR3 is 14 residues long. CDR1 is SNHLY and CDR2 is FYNNEI in the germline V gene. CDR3 loop: CATSGTGAGNTIYF. Written as DNA, the CDR3 is TGTGCCACCTCCGGGACAGGGGCTGGAAACACCATATATTTT.

This chain joins TRBV7-9 and TRBJ2-3, with 8 positions matching TRBD1. This CDR3 region has 14 residues. Trimming removed 1 base from V and 4 bases from J; junction bases left unmatched: 1. CDR1 and CDR2 from the germline V gene are SEHNR and FQNEAQ (reference sequence). The CDR3 spells CASSLETGADTQYF. CDR3 sequence (DNA): TGTGCCAGCAGCTTAGAGACAGGGGCAGATACGCAGTATTTT. The variable domain in full, completed from reference TRBV7-9 and TRBJ2-3, reads DTGVSQNPRHKITKRGQNVTFRCDPISEHNRLYWYRQTLGQGPEFLTYFQNEAQLEKSRLLSDRFSAERPKGSFSTLEIQRTEQGDSAMYLCASSLETGADTQYFGPGTRLTVL.

This chain connects TRBV5-4 to TRBJ1-2; a possible D gene is TRBD1 (5 bases). CDR1 is SGHNT and CDR2 is YYREEE in the germline V gene (reference sequence). CDR3 length equals 16 residues. V lost 4 bases to trimming and J lost 0 bases, with 16 bases between them. CDR3 coding DNA: TGTGCCAGCAGCGTCCCAGGGATTGAAGCTAACTATGGCTACACCTTC. It is translated as CASSVPGIEANYGYTF.

The rearrangement uses TRBV7-8 and TRBJ2-7, with 8 nucleotides matching TRBD2. CDR1 and CDR2 (germline): SGHVS, FQNEAQ. CDR3 size: 14 residues. J gave up 0 bases and V 5 bases, and 3 bases lay outside the gene matches. The CDR3 nucleotides read TGTGCCAGCAGCCGCGGGGGGAGCTCCTACGAGCAGTACTTC. Its protein product is CASSRGGSSYEQYF. Complete variable domain (other parts from reference TRBV7-8 and TRBJ2-7): GAGVSQSPRYKVAKRGQDVALRCDPISGHVSLFWYQQALGQGPEFLTYFQNEAQLDKSGLPSDRFFAERPEGSVSTLKIQRTQQEDSAVYLCASSRGGSSYEQYFGPGTRLTVT.

The rearrangement links TRBV28 to TRBJ1-2; TRBD1 might be the D (6 bases). The ends were cut back, 5 bases at V and 6 bases at J, with 19 bases in the middle. This CDR3 is built from 15 residues. CDR1 is MDHEN, CDR2 SYDVKM, per germline. The CDR3 loop reads CASSRQGKVRNGYTF. DNA of the CDR3: TGTGCCAGCAGTAGGCAGGGGAAGGTGCGAAATGGCTACACCTTC.

V is TRBV10-3 and J is TRBJ2-3; 9 positions agree with TRBD2. The CDR3 consists of 16 residues. Germline V gene sequence: CDR1 ENHRY, CDR2 SYGVKD. V shed 2 bases and J 5 bases; nucleotides not matched to a gene: 8. CDR3 loop: CAISEKSGGRGDTQYF. The CDR3 DNA reads as TGTGCCATCAGTGAGAAGAGCGGGGGGCGGGGAGATACGCAGTATTTT.

The V and J genes are TRBV19 and TRBJ1-5; no clear D gene. CDR1 LNHDA and CDR2 SQIVND come from the germline V gene (reference sequence). Trimming shortened V by 8 bases and J by 0 bases, and 11 bases separated the two germline ends. CDR3 size: 14 residues. CDR3 DNA: TGTGCCAGTCTCGAACTTAATAGCAATCAGCCCCAGCATTTT. This gives the protein CASLELNSNQPQHF. The full variable domain, in which reference TRBV19 and TRBJ1-5 provide the parts outside the CDR3, is DGGITQSPKYLFRKEGQNVTLSCEQNLNHDAMYWYRQDPGQGLRLIYYSQIVNDFQKGDIAEGYSVSREKKESFPLTVTSAQKNPTAFYLCASLELNSNQPQHFGDGTRLSIL.

This clone was counted only a few times. The rearrangement uses TRBV27 and TRBJ2-5; 7 bases are shared with TRBD1. V dropped 3 bases and J dropped 1; count of bases not matched to a gene: 14. The CDR3 has 18 amino acids. Germline CDR1 is MNHEY and CDR2 is SMNVEV (reference sequence). This chain's CDR3 is CASSLYSGYGDSQETQYF. The DNA of the CDR3 is TGTGCCAGCAGTTTGTATTCGGGGTATGGGGACAGCCAAGAGACCCAGTACTTC.

The chain is built from TRBV4-1 and TRBJ2-7, with a weak D call TRBD2 (7 bases). The CDR3 extends over 15 amino acids. The V gene lost 1 base and the J gene lost 6 bases, with 16 bases spanning the gap. Germline CDR1 MGHRA, CDR2 YSYEKL. CDR3 DNA: TGCGCCAGCAGCCAAGTTAGAGGGGGGGCCTCCGAGCAGTACTTC. Encoded protein: CASSQVRGGASEQYF.

The chain combines TRBV5-5 with TRBJ2-7; no definite D call. Germline CDR1 reads SGHKS; CDR2 reads YYEKEE (reference sequence). V was pared by 2 bases and J by 5 bases, with 14 bases between. This CDR3 is built from 14 residues. As DNA, the CDR3 is TGTGCCAGCAGCTTTAACAATATTGCCAACGAGCAGTACTTC. Protein product: CASSFNNIANEQYF.

This chain connects TRBV6-5 to TRBJ1-2; 7 positions agree with TRBD1. The V gene end was trimmed by 0 bases and the J gene end by 5 bases; junction bases not matched to a gene: 3. There are 14 residues in the CDR3. The germline V gene encodes CDR1 MNHEY and CDR2 SVGAGI. For the CDR3, the DNA is TGTGCCAGCAGTTACTCTACAGGGGAGTATGGCTACACCTTC. Protein product: CASSYSTGEYGYTF.

This chain connects TRBV6-6 to TRBJ1-2; D is perhaps TRBD1 (5 bases). The CDR3 spans 13 residues. Germline CDR1 and CDR2: MNHNY and SVGAGI (reference sequence). The V end was cut by 9 bases, the J end by 2 bases, with 13 bases between. The CDR3 loop reads CASRSTENYGYTF. In nucleotides, the CDR3 is TGTGCCAGTAGATCGACAGAGAACTATGGCTACACCTTC.

The genes are TRBV7-9 and TRBJ2-5; the D gene is possibly TRBD1 (6 bases). Germline lookup yields CDR1 SEHNR and CDR2 FQNEAQ (reference sequence). The V gene lost 3 bases and the J gene lost 1 base, with 9 bases spanning the gap. The CDR3 sequence is 14 residues long. CDR3: CASSLQGPQETQYF. The CDR3 DNA follows: TGTGCCAGCAGCTTGCAGGGGCCCCAAGAGACCCAGTACTTC.

CDR3 loop: CASGLVGVGGETQYF. For the CDR3, the DNA is TGTGCTAGTGGTTTGGTAGGGGTAGGGGGAGAGACCCAGTACTTC. The chain uses TRBV12-5 and TRBJ2-5; tentative D call: TRBD1 (6 bases). The CDR3 is 15 residues long. Germline V gives CDR1 LGHNT, CDR2 FRNRAP. V lost 0 bases and J 4 bases, leaving 12 bases between the germline ends.

This sequence joins TRBV28 and TRBJ2-1; 9 bases line up with TRBD2. V was pared by 4 bases and J by 5 bases, with 15 bases of the junction left unmatched. The CDR3 runs to 18 residues. The germline V gene has CDR1 MDHEN and CDR2 SYDVKM. The CDR3 nucleotides are TGTGCCAGCAGTTCCCAGGGAGGCGGGGGGGGCCTGGACAATGAGCAGTTCTTC. Translation gives CASSSQGGGGGLDNEQFF.